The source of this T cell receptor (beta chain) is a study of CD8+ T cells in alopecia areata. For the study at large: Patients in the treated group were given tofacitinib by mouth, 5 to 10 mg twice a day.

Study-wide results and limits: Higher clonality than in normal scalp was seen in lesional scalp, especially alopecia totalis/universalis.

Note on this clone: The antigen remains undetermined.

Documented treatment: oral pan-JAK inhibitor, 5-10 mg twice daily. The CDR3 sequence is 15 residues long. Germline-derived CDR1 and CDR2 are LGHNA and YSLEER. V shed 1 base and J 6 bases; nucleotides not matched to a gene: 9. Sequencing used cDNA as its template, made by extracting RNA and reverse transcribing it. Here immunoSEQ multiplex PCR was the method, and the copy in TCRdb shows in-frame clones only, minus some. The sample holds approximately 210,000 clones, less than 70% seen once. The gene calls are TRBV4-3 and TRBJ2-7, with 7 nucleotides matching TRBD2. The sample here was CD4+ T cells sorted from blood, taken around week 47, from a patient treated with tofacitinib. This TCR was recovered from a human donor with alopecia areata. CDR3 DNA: TGCGCCAGCAGCCAAGTCACGGGGGGATACGGCGAGCAGTACTTC. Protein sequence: CASSQVTGGYGEQYF.